What follows are 16 T cell receptor beta chains derived from one specimen sequenced in a study of cytomegalovirus exposure and HLA in healthy donors. It was with 60 Vbeta and 13 Jbeta primers that the PCR ran. TCRdb's table, derived via immunoSEQ multiplex PCR, lists solely in-frame clones and lacks some. Among 130,000 to 150,000 clones listed, roughly 70% were seen once. The sequenced material came from PBMCs. The receptor set was obtained from a woman between 40 and 55 years old in good health and CMV-seronegative.

Worth noting for this clone: Different DNA sequences within this sample yield the same CDR3. CDR3 DNA: TGTGCCAGCTCACCTTCTAGCACAGATACGCAGTATTTT. This encodes CASSPSSTDTQYF. The chain is built from TRBV18 and TRBJ2-3; D not certain. CDR3 length: 13 amino acids. Trimming took off 3 bases at V and 0 bases at J, with 4 bases between the two ends. The germline gives CDR1 KGHSH, CDR2 LQKENI.

The genes are TRBV27 and TRBJ2-7, with D unclear. The CDR3 loop spans 14 amino acids. Trimming stripped 3 bases from V and 1 base from J, with 10 bases between. Germline V gene data show CDR1 as MNHEY and CDR2 as SMNVEV (reference sequence). DNA for the CDR3: TGTGCCAGCAGTTTGGGCACCGGATCCTACGAGCAGTACTTC. Protein product: CASSLGTGSYEQYF.

This chain joins TRBV28 and TRBJ2-5; TRBD1 agrees at 11 bases. Germline values: CDR1 MDHEN, CDR2 SYDVKM. CDR3 length: 16 residues. The J segment lost 0 bases and the V segment lost 4 bases, leaving 4 bases of the junction unmatched. CDR3 loop: CASSSQGQGDQETQYF. For the CDR3, the DNA is TGTGCCAGCAGTTCCCAGGGACAGGGGGACCAAGAGACCCAGTACTTC.

About this clone itself: At one boundary the junction diverges from the germline segment, which might be a read error. The rearrangement links TRBV7-9 to TRBJ2-5; D might be TRBD2 (6 bases). Germline CDR1 SEHNR, CDR2 FQNEAQ (reference sequence). The CDR3 sequence is 18 residues long. The CDR3 is CSSSLALTLQGGAQTQYF. CDR3 nucleotides: TGTTCCAGCAGCTTAGCGCTAACCCTCCAGGGAGGAGCGCAGACCCAGTACTTC. Full variable domain (remainder filled in from reference TRBV7-9 and TRBJ2-5): DTGVSQNPRHKITKRGQNVTFRCDPISEHNRLYWYRQTLGQGPEFLTYFQNEAQLEKSRLLSDRFSAERPKGSFSTLEIQRTEQGDSAMYLCSSSLALTLQGGAQTQYFGPGTRLLVL.

This clone was picked up one time. The J gene is TRBJ2-4, the V gene TRBV27; TRBD1 matches at 9 bases. The CDR3 is 17 amino acids. Germline CDR1 reads MNHEY; CDR2 reads SMNVEV (reference sequence). After removal of 6 bases from V and 6 bases from J, the junction contained 15 bases not matched to a gene. The CDR3 loop is CASRATRDRVYTNIQYF. The CDR3 DNA reads as TGTGCCAGCAGAGCGACACGGGACAGGGTATACACAAACATTCAGTACTTC.

This chain connects TRBV4-2 to TRBJ2-7; 9 nucleotides agree with TRBD1. With 4 bases clipped from V and 5 bases from J, the junction kept 6 bases outside the gene matches. The germline V gene has CDR1 LGHNA and CDR2 YNFKEQ. This CDR3 is 14 amino acids long. In DNA form, the CDR3 reads TGTGCCAGCAGCCGTTGGACAGGGGAGGACGAGCAGTACTTC. Protein sequence: CASSRWTGEDEQYF.

The DNA of the CDR3 is TGTGCCAGCTTCCGGGACAGGGTGGTGCGCGAGCAGTACTTC. It encodes CASFRDRVVREQYF. The chain carries TRBV6-1 and TRBJ2-7; 9 nucleotides agree with TRBD1. With 8 bases clipped from V and 6 bases from J, the junction kept 11 bases outside the gene matches. CDR1 is MNHNS and CDR2 is SASEGT in the germline V gene. The CDR3 loop spans 14 amino acids.

The rearrangement links TRBV27 to TRBJ2-1; 10 nucleotides match TRBD2. CDR3 size: 16 residues. Germline CDR1 reads MNHEY; CDR2 reads SMNVEV (reference sequence). V trimming: 5 bases; J trimming: 0 bases; junction bases outside the gene matches: 4. As DNA, the CDR3 is TGTGCCAGCAGTCCTAGCGGGGGCCACTCCTACAATGAGCAGTTCTTC. Translation: CASSPSGGHSYNEQFF.

This clone was counted a few times. The chain joins TRBV30 to TRBJ2-3; D uncertain. Deletions cut 3 bases from V and 1 base from J, with 5 bases between. The germline V gene encodes CDR1 GTSNPN and CDR2 SVGIG (reference sequence). CDR3 size: 12 residues. CDR3 DNA sequence: TGTGCCTGGAGGCCGGGCACAGATACGCAGTATTTT. Its protein is CAWRPGTDTQYF.

The genes are TRBV10-1 and TRBJ2-5; weak D call: TRBD2 (5 bases). The end of the DNA is better explained by TRBJ2-7, so the J call may be wrong. CDR1 and CDR2 (germline): WNHNN, SYGVQD (reference sequence). The CDR3 contains 13 residues. CDR3 loop: CASSELTTYEQYF. The CDR3, as DNA: TGCGCCAGCAGTGAGTTGACTACCTACGAGCAGTACTTC.

This sequence joins TRBV2 and TRBJ1-2, with TRBD1 as a possible D gene (5 bases). Germline CDR1 and CDR2: SNHLY and FYNNEI. CDR3 length: 13 residues. Between the trimmed V and J ends, which lost 6 bases and 8 bases, there was a span of 16 bases. The CDR3 loop is CASRDRGVFGYTF. For the CDR3, the DNA is TGTGCCAGCAGAGATAGGGGCGTCTTCGGCTACACCTTC.

The chain employs TRBV5-4 and TRBJ1-6, with D perhaps matching TRBD1 (6 bases). Trimming took 4 bases from V and 7 from J, leaving 15 bases between them. The length of the CDR3 is 15 residues. Germline lookup yields CDR1 SGHNT and CDR2 YYREEE (reference sequence). The CDR3 spells CASSRGGGGNSPLHF. In DNA, the CDR3 is TGTGCCAGCAGCCGCGGGGGGGGCGGGAATTCACCCCTCCACTTT.

This clone has just a few counts. The gene calls are TRBV5-1 and TRBJ2-1; a possible D gene is TRBD2 (6 bases). Germline CDR1 SGHRS, CDR2 YFSETQ. CDR3 size: 15 residues. V shed 0 bases and J shed 4 bases, with 11 bases lying between them. The CDR3, as DNA: TGCGCCAGCAGCTTGGACCCAGGGAGGTACAATGAGCAGTTCTTC. Encoded protein: CASSLDPGRYNEQFF.

As regards this clone: The conserved final phenylalanine or tryptophan is absent from the CDR3, which likely points to a read error. This chain links TRBV5-4 with TRBJ1-2, with D unclear. The length of the CDR3 is 14 residues. V was shortened by 4 bases and J by 6 bases, with 16 bases between the two germline ends. Germline CDR1 reads SGHNT; CDR2 reads YYREEE (reference sequence). In DNA form, the CDR3 reads TGTGCCAGCAGCCCGGGAAGGAAATGGGATGGCTACACCCTC. It specifies CASSPGRKWDGYTL.

The CDR3, as DNA: TGTGCCAGCAGAGGTCACAGACGTACCTACGAGCAGTACTTC. The encoded protein is CASRGHRRTYEQYF. This sequence joins TRBV28 and TRBJ2-7; D unclear. V dropped 6 bases and J dropped 2 bases, with 14 bases sitting between them. This CDR3 spans 14 amino acids. Germline V gives CDR1 MDHEN, CDR2 SYDVKM.

The CDR3 is CASSATLQGSAEAFF. The CDR3 nucleotides are TGTGCCAGCAGCGCGACTCTCCAGGGATCCGCTGAAGCTTTCTTT. The chain recombines TRBV13 with TRBJ1-1; the D gene is possibly TRBD1 (5 bases). V was clipped by 5 bases and J by 6 bases, with 19 bases between them. In germline, CDR1 is PRHDT, CDR2 FYEKMQ (reference sequence). The CDR3 consists of 15 residues.